The rows below give T cell receptor beta chains drawn from one sample of a study of T-cell memory formation after mild COVID-19. TCRdb ran MiXCR on the 5' RACE reads and lists one entry per CDR3 protein. This sample has about 110,000 distinct CDR3 sequences, with roughly a sixth found just once. The sample was PBMCs or a T cell subset sorted from them (not recorded which). The source is a young man who had mild COVID-19 (a few samples of this study predate the infection). Cell type and time point are not known. CDR3s include the opening cysteine and the closing phenylalanine or tryptophan. The D gene is left open where the match is weak. Rows may omit the clone size; those that give it use once, few, many or a size class.

CDR3	DNA	length	V	J	size	D
CASSYSMGQGAANVLTF	TGTGCCAGCAGTTACTCTATGGGACAGGGGGCAGCCAACGTCCTGACTTTC	17	TRBV6-2/TRBV6-3	TRBJ2-6	.	TRBD1
CSAPDPNTGELFF	TGCAGTGCTCCAGATCCGAACACCGGGGAGCTGTTTTTT	13	TRBV20-1	TRBJ2-2	few	.
CSASRTGVINEQFF	TGCAGTGCTAGCCGGACAGGGGTAATCAATGAGCAGTTCTTC	14	TRBV20-1	TRBJ2-1	.	TRBD1
CASSANEKLFF	TGTGCCAGCTCAGCAAATGAAAAACTGTTTTTT	11	TRBV18	TRBJ1-4	few	.
CASSGGLADTQYF	TGTGCCAGCAGCGGCGGTCTCGCAGATACGCAGTATTTT	13	TRBV5-6	TRBJ2-3	few	.
CASSLGTDPSTDTQYF	TGTGCCAGCAGCTTGGGGACGGATCCCAGCACAGATACGCAGTATTTT	16	TRBV5-5	TRBJ2-3	few	.
CASSPWREQFF	TGTGCCAGCAGTCCGTGGCGGGAGCAGTTCTTC	11	TRBV12-3/TRBV12-4	TRBJ2-1	.	.
CASSQDERETQYF	TGTGCCAGCAGCCAAGATGAGAGGGAGACCCAGTACTTC	13	TRBV3-1	TRBJ2-5	few	.
CASSLGGPGPADTQYF	TGCGCCAGCAGCTTGGGCGGACCGGGCCCCGCAGATACGCAGTATTTT	16	TRBV5-1	TRBJ2-3	.	.
CASSQDAEGWGYNEQFF	TGCGCCAGCAGCCAAGACGCGGAGGGCTGGGGGTACAATGAGCAGTTCTTC	17	TRBV4-1	TRBJ2-1	few	.
CASSRWTDTQYF	TGTGCCAGCAGCCGATGGACAGATACGCAGTATTTT	12	TRBV7-2	TRBJ2-3	.	.
CASIPSSWNATNEKLFF	TGCGCCAGCATCCCCTCATCGTGGAATGCAACTAATGAAAAACTGTTTTTT	17	TRBV5-1	TRBJ1-4	.	.
CSVDGLGTNIQYF	TGCAGCGTTGACGGGTTAGGGACAAACATTCAGTACTTC	13	TRBV29-1	TRBJ2-4	.	.
CSVGGFSDQPQHF	TGCAGCGTTGGAGGGTTCTCGGATCAGCCCCAGCATTTT	13	TRBV29-1	TRBJ1-5	few	.
CASSFSRQGAFF	TGTGCCAGCAGCTTCAGTCGGCAAGGCGCTTTCTTT	12	TRBV5-6	TRBJ1-1	few	.
CATSDYGRHTDTQYF	TGTGCCACCAGTGATTACGGCAGACACACAGATACGCAGTATTTT	15	TRBV24-1	TRBJ2-3	few	.
CASSHADTQYF	TGTGCCAGCAGCCACGCAGATACGCAGTATTTT	11	TRBV3-1	TRBJ2-3	many	.
CASSSVLVRGFYGYTF	TGTGCCAGCAGTTCAGTCCTGGTCAGGGGATTCTATGGCTACACCTTC	16	TRBV6-2/TRBV6-3	TRBJ1-2	once	.
CASQRTGASYNEQFF	TGCGCCAGCCAAAGGACGGGGGCCTCCTACAATGAGCAGTTCTTC	15	TRBV5-1	TRBJ2-1	.	.
CASSLGGGVSTGELFF	TGTGCCAGCAGCTTAGGAGGGGGGGTCTCAACCGGGGAGCTGTTTTTT	16	TRBV7-2	TRBJ2-2	.	.
CASSYEGRGGYNEQFF	TGTGCCAGCAGTTACGAGGGGCGGGGGGGCTACAATGAGCAGTTCTTC	16	TRBV6-5	TRBJ2-1	few	TRBD2
CASSWTPSTDTQYF	TGTGCCAGCAGCTGGACGCCCAGCACAGATACGCAGTATTTT	14	TRBV7-2	TRBJ2-3	.	.
CASSLNPTSGGQETQYF	TGCGCCAGCAGCCTAAACCCGACTAGCGGGGGTCAAGAGACCCAGTACTTC	17	TRBV4-3	TRBJ2-5	few	TRBD2
CASSVTSGGGAQYF	TGTGCCAGCAGTGTAACTAGCGGGGGTGGGGCGCAGTATTTT	14	TRBV2	TRBJ2-3	many	TRBD2
CASSPKGSGGAGGDTQYF	TGTGCCAGCAGCCCCAAGGGTAGCGGGGGCGCCGGGGGAGATACGCAGTATTTT	18	TRBV7-9	TRBJ2-3	many	TRBD2
CATGDTDTQYF	TGTGCCACCGGGGACACCGATACGCAGTATTTT	11	TRBV10-3	TRBJ2-3	.	.
CSASRGFVQPQHF	TGCAGTGCTAGTCGGGGGTTCGTCCAGCCCCAGCATTTT	13	TRBV20-1	TRBJ1-5	few	.
CASSLRDRDNEQFF	TGTGCCAGTAGTCTCCGGGACAGAGACAATGAGCAGTTCTTC	14	TRBV19	TRBJ2-1	.	TRBD1
CASSLVAAADTQYF	TGTGCCAGCAGCTTAGTTGCCGCGGCAGATACGCAGTATTTT	14	TRBV11-2	TRBJ2-3	many	.
CASSLDGNTIYF	TGCGCCAGCAGCTTGGATGGGAACACCATATATTTT	12	TRBV5-1	TRBJ1-3	.	.
CSARWASGGRRTDTQYF	TGCAGTGCACGATGGGCTAGCGGGGGTCGACGCACAGATACGCAGTATTTT	17	TRBV20-1	TRBJ2-3	.	TRBD2
CASSRDFVGNTIYF	TGCGCCAGCAGCAGGGACTTCGTCGGAAACACCATATATTTT	14	TRBV5-1	TRBJ1-3	.	.
CASSLENRRADTQYF	TGCGCCAGCAGCTTGGAGAACAGGCGGGCAGATACGCAGTATTTT	15	TRBV5-1	TRBJ2-3	.	.
CASSPAGGVGTDTQYF	TGTGCCAGCAGCCCAGCGGGGGGGGTAGGCACAGATACGCAGTATTTT	16	TRBV7-2	TRBJ2-3	.	TRBD2
CASSGFGPNTGELFF	TGTGCCAGCTCTGGGTTCGGGCCAAACACCGGGGAGCTGTTTTTT	15	TRBV6-6	TRBJ2-2	.	.
CASSSFGGQLNTGELFF	TGTGCCAGCAGCTCCTTTGGCGGGCAGCTGAACACCGGGGAGCTGTTTTTT	17	TRBV11-3	TRBJ2-2	.	.
CAISDATGSETQYF	TGTGCCATCAGTGACGCGACAGGGTCCGAGACCCAGTACTTC	14	TRBV10-3	TRBJ2-5	.	TRBD1
CAISGGLADYEQYF	TGTGCCATCAGTGGGGGACTAGCGGATTACGAGCAGTACTTC	14	TRBV10-3	TRBJ2-7	.	TRBD2
CSGTGTYGYTF	TGCAGTGGAACAGGGACGTATGGCTACACCTTC	11	TRBV20-1	TRBJ1-2	.	.
CASSLAGRREETQYF	TGTGCCAGCAGCTTAGCGGGTCGGAGGGAAGAGACCCAGTACTTC	15	TRBV7-2	TRBJ2-5	.	.
CASSSYRDRGTDTQYF	TGTGCCAGCAGCTCCTATCGGGACAGGGGCACAGATACGCAGTATTTT	16	TRBV11-2	TRBJ2-3	.	TRBD1
CASSLATDNEQFF	TGCGCCAGCAGCTTGGCCACCGACAATGAGCAGTTCTTC	13	TRBV5-1	TRBJ2-1	few	.
CASSLVVYLTAGRTDTQYF	TGTGCCAGCAGCTTAGTAGTATACCTTACAGCGGGGCGCACAGATACGCAGTATTTT	19	TRBV7-9	TRBJ2-3	.	TRBD2
CASSLSGGFNTGELFF	TGTGCCAGCAGCCTCAGCGGGGGGTTTAACACCGGGGAGCTGTTTTTT	16	TRBV11-1	TRBJ2-2	few	TRBD2
CASSSLTTSNNEQFF	TGCGCCAGCAGCTCACTCACCACTAGCAACAATGAGCAGTTCTTC	15	TRBV5-1	TRBJ2-1	few	.
CASSPPGGRTDTQYF	TGTGCCAGCAGCCCTCCGGGGGGACGAACAGATACGCAGTATTTT	15	TRBV11-2	TRBJ2-3	few	TRBD2
CASRDRGGYEQYF	TGTGCCAGCAGAGACAGGGGGGGCTACGAGCAGTACTTC	13	TRBV6-1	TRBJ2-7	.	TRBD1
CSVGQASRTDTQYF	TGCAGCGTTGGACAGGCCTCGAGGACAGATACGCAGTATTTT	14	TRBV29-1	TRBJ2-3	few	.
CASSSGLAGGRTDTQYF	TGTGCCAGCAGCTCGGGGCTAGCGGGGGGGCGGACAGATACGCAGTATTTT	17	TRBV5-4	TRBJ2-3	.	TRBD2
CASSQDWGGDRAQHF	TGTGCCAGCAGCCAAGATTGGGGGGGGGACAGGGCCCAGCATTTT	15	TRBV4-2	TRBJ1-5	.	TRBD1
CASSPKLPSGVYNEQFF	TGTGCCAGCAGCCCAAAGTTGCCTAGCGGGGTCTACAATGAGCAGTTCTTC	17	TRBV3-1	TRBJ2-1	.	TRBD2
CASSVSGGFSYNEQFF	TGTGCCAGCAGCGTTAGCGGGGGTTTCTCCTACAATGAGCAGTTCTTC	16	TRBV2	TRBJ2-1	few	TRBD2
CASSFGQYHSGNTIYF	TGTGCCAGCAGCTTCGGGCAGTATCATTCTGGAAACACCATATATTTT	16	TRBV7-2	TRBJ1-3	few	.
CASRPQWRVYNEQFF	TGTGCCAGCAGGCCCCAGTGGCGAGTCTACAATGAGCAGTTCTTC	15	TRBV11-2	TRBJ2-1	.	.
CSVEDPRGDNEQFF	TGCAGCGTTGAAGATCCTAGAGGGGACAATGAGCAGTTCTTC	14	TRBV29-1	TRBJ2-1	few	.
CASSGGGGQDTEAFF	TGTGCCAGCAGTGGGGGGGGAGGCCAGGACACTGAAGCTTTCTTT	15	TRBV6-1	TRBJ1-1	.	.
CASSAGTGGNEQFF	TGCGCCAGCAGCGCCGGGACAGGGGGCAATGAGCAGTTCTTC	14	TRBV5-1	TRBJ2-1	.	TRBD1
CAISGKRGPGGTEAFF	TGTGCCATCAGTGGGAAGCGTGGTCCCGGGGGCACTGAAGCTTTCTTT	16	TRBV10-3	TRBJ1-1	few	.
CASSFMAGGGRETQYF	TGTGCCAGCAGTTTTATGGCAGGGGGAGGGCGAGAGACCCAGTACTTC	16	TRBV28	TRBJ2-5	.	.
CASRGLAGMTDTQYF	TGTGCCAGCAGGGGACTAGCGGGGATGACAGATACGCAGTATTTT	15	TRBV2	TRBJ2-3	.	TRBD2